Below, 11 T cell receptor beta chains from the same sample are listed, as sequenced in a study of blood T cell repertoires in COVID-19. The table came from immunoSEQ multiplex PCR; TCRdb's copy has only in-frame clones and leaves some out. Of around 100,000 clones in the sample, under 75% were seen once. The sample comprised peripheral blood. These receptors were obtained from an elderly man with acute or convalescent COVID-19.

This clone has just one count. The DNA of the CDR3 is TGTGCCACCAGCAGGGACAGGGAAAACATTCAGTACTTC. It encodes CATSRDRENIQYF. The chain combines TRBV15 with TRBJ2-4; 8 nucleotides line up with TRBD1. Germline lookup yields CDR1 LNHNV and CDR2 YYDKDF (reference sequence). This CDR3 has 13 amino acids. J gave up 5 bases and V 3 bases, and 0 bases lay outside the gene matches.

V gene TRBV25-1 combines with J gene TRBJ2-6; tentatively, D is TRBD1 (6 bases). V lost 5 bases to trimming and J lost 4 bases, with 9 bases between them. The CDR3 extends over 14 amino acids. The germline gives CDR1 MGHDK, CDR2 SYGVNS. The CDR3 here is CASSTGSGANVLTF. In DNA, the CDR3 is TGTGCCAGCAGTACAGGGTCCGGGGCCAACGTCCTGACTTTC.

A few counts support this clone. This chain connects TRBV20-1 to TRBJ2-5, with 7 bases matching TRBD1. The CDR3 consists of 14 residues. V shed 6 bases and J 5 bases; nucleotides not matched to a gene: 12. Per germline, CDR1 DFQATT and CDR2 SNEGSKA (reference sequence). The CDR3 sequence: CSASRAGGTETQYF. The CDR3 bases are TGCAGTGCCAGTAGGGCAGGGGGAACGGAGACCCAGTACTTC.

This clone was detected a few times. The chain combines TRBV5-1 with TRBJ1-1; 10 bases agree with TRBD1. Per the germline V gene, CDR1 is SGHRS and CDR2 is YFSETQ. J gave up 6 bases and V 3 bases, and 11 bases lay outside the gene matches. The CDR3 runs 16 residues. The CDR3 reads CASSYAGTGVRPEAFF. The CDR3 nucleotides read TGCGCCAGCAGCTACGCAGGGACAGGGGTTAGGCCTGAAGCTTTCTTT.

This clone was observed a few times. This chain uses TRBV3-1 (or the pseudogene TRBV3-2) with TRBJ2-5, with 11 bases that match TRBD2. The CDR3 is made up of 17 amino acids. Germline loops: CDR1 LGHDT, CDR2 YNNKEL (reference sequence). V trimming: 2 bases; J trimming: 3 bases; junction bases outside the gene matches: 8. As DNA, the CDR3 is TGTGCCAGCAGCCAACTCACTAGCGGGAGAGAGGAAGAGACCCAGTACTTC. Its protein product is CASSQLTSGREEETQYF.

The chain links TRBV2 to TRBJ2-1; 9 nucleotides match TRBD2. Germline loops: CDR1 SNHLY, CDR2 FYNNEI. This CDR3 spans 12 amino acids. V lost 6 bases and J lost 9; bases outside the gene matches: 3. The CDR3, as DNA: TGTGCCAGCAGAGGGACTAGCAGTGAGCAGTTCTTC. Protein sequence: CASRGTSSEQFF.

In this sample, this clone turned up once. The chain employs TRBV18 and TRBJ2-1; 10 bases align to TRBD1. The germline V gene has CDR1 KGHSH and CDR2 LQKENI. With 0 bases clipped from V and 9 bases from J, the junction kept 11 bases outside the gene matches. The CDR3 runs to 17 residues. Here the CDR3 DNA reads TGTGCCAGCTCACCACCGCCCGAGACAGGGGGCTTAGGTGAGCAGTTCTTC. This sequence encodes CASSPPPETGGLGEQFF.

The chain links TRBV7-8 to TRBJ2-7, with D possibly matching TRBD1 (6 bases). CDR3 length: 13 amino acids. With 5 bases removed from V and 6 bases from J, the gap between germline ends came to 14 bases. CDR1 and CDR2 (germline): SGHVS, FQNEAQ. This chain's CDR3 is CASSPGSGVEQYF. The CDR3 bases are TGTGCCAGCAGCCCGGGGTCAGGGGTCGAGCAGTACTTC. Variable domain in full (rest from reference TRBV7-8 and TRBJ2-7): GAGVSQSPRYKVAKRGQDVALRCDPISGHVSLFWYQQALGQGPEFLTYFQNEAQLDKSGLPSDRFFAERPEGSVSTLKIQRTQQEDSAVYLCASSPGSGVEQYFGPGTRLTVT.

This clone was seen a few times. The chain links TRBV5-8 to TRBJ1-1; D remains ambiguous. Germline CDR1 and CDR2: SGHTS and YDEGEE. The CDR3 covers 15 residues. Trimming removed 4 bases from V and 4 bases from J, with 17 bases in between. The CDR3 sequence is CASSIRGVASTEAFF. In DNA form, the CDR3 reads TGTGCCAGCAGCATTCGCGGGGTGGCGAGCACTGAAGCTTTCTTT.

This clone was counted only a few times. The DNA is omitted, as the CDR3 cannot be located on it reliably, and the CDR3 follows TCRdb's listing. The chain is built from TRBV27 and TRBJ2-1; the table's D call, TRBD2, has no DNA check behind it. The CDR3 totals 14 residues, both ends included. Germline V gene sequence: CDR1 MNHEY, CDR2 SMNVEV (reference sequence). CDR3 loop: CASSLYFGGNEQFF.

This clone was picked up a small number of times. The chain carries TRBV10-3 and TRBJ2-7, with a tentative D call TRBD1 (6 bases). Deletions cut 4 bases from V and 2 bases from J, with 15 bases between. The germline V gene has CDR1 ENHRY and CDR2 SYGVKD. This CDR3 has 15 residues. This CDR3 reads CAISGPDRTTYEQYF. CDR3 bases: TGTGCCATCAGTGGCCCGGACAGAACTACCTACGAGCAGTACTTC.